This record concerns one T cell receptor beta chain sequence. This clone's antigen is unknown. An end of the junction differs from the germline gene, which may be a read error. The germline V gene provides CDR1 SGHNT and CDR2 YENEEA. From the cysteine through the phenylalanine, the CDR3 covers 14 amino acids. Only CDR3 DNA is held: 42 bases, read in frame from base 1. The data are from a study of tumor and adjacent non-tumor tissue in lung cancer (dated by TCRdb to 2016 to 2019). Context from the whole study: Of the cohort, some 12 patients had adenocarcinoma, 2 had squamous cell carcinoma and 1 had small cell lung cancer. Among the 15 or so patients, ages ranged from about 31 to 85 years, roughly 10 were men and 5 were women, and disease was TNM stage I to III. Sequencing produced 100 million to 150 million productive TCRbeta reads in total, an average of about 4.17 million reads per sample. Using bulk TCRbeta repertoires from 15 lung cancer patients, the study set lung tumor tissue side by side with matched distant non-tumor lung tissue. TCRbeta CDR3 sequencing was performed on about 29 paired specimens, with one tumor sample and one normal lung sample collected per patient. Broad study findings and their caveats: Significantly higher TCR diversity (inverse Simpson) was observed in tumor tissue than in normal lung tissue (roughly 390 vs 170, P = 0.0075, Mann-Whitney U test). The sequencing platform is not named in the methods, and unique molecular identifiers are not mentioned. The top 100 clones made up a significantly larger cumulative share of the repertoire in normal lung than in tumor tissue. Peripheral blood was not sequenced, so blood TCRbeta repertoires were not examined in the lung cancer patients of the study. The cohort had only 15 or so patients, and the authors noted that larger samples and more detailed clinical data are needed. TCR diversity was significantly higher in younger patients, and greater tumor TCR diversity was associated with shorter overall survival and shorter disease-free survival.

Bulk unsorted tissue served as the source for RNA extraction, and RNA quality was assessed using a NanoDrop ND-1000 and an Agilent 2100. The normal lung samples consisted of distant non-tumor tissue collected more than 3 cm from the tumor edge. Donors were newly diagnosed lung cancer patients admitted for thoracic surgery in China between August and November 2014, without prior chemotherapy. The study excluded patients who had received radiotherapy or chemotherapy before or who had another cancer at the same time. Pieces of surgical tissue measuring about 1-2.2 cm3 were kept in RNAlater solution and stored at -80 degrees C until use. The receptor library was made with multiplex PCR. Sequencing was carried out with an Illumina HiSeq 2500. TCRbeta libraries were built by three rounds of nested PCR using primers (Table S4), following protocols modified from ARM-PCR. Before sequencing, PCR products in the 200-500 bp range were cut out of the gel and cleaned up using the QIAquick gel extraction kit. The study's own analysis went as follows. Trimmomatic was used to clean the reads, FLASH merged the cleaned reads into complete CDR3 sequences, and MiTCR assigned the sequences to V(D)J germline segments. Clonal diversity was computed as the inverse Simpson's index with VDJtools. A read counted as productive if the sequence was in-frame and lacked a premature stop codon. TCRdb handled the public reads itself, with Q25 trimming in fastp and clone calling in MiXCR, and kept productive beta chains. Records with the same CDR3 protein are collapsed into one entry carrying the most frequent genes and DNA. TCRdb's processing, not the authors' own work, is the source of the V and J calls. The sample table records some 47,000 distinct CDR3 sequences; less than 70% of these occur just once. The ten largest clones add up to roughly 20% of the sample.

The sample consisted of distant non-tumor lung tissue. The sequence joins TRBV11-3 to TRBJ2-7; the D gene is possibly TRBD1, with 5 bases matching. This TCR was recovered from a woman aged 40 to 49 with non-small cell lung cancer. The DNA is TGTGCCAGCAGCCCCTGGCAGGGTTCCTACAAGCAGTACTTC. It codes for CASSPWQGSYKQYF. Outside the CDR3, residues come from the reference TRBV11-3 and TRBJ2-7 proteins, so the full variable domain is: EAGVVQSPRYKIIEKKQPVAFWCNPISGHNTLYWYLQNLGQGPELLIRYENEEAVDDSQLPKDRFSAERLKGVDSTLKIQPAELGDSAVYLCASSPWQGSYKQYFGPGTRLTVT.